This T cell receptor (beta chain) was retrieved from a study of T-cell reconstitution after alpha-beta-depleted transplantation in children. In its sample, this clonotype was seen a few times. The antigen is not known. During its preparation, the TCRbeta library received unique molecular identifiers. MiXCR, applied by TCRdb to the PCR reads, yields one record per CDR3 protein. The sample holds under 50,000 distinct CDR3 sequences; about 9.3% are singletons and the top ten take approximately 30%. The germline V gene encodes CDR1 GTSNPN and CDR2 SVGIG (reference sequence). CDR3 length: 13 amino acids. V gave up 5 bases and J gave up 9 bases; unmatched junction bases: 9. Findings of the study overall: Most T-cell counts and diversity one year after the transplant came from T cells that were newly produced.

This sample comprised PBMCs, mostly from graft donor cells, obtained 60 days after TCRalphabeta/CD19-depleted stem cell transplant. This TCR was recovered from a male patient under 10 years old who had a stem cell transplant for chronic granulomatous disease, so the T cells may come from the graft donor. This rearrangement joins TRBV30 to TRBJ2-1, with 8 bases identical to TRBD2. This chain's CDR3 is CAWAAGVTGEQFF. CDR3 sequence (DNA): TGTGCCTGGGCAGCGGGAGTGACCGGTGAGCAGTTCTTC.